This T cell receptor beta chain was obtained from a study of human T cells and chemical hapten exposure. There are 14 residues in the CDR3. V gave up 1 base and J gave up 5 bases, with 14 bases separating them. Germline lookup yields CDR1 DFQATT and CDR2 SNEGSKA (reference sequence). This sample's time point: pre-sensitization, week 0. Treatment here: therapeutic diphenylcyclopropenone sensitization with weekly scalp DPC. TCRdb independently ran MiXCR on the RACE reads; one entry per CDR3 protein. The data show around 180,000 distinct CDR3 sequences, 25% to 35% seen once. The chain combines TRBV20-1 with TRBJ1-1, with D maybe TRBD1 (6 bases). This sequence originates from a woman in her 30s with alopecia areata. Some clones in this sample may be carry-over from other donors' samples. The material sequenced was whole blood, taken in connection with sensitization to the hapten diphenylcyclopropenone (DPC). As DNA, the CDR3 is TGCAGTGCTAGAGGCCCAGGGGTGAGGACTGAAGCTTTCTTT. Amino acids: CSARGPGVRTEAFF.